This T cell receptor (beta chain) was obtained from a study of CD8+ T cells in alopecia areata. Treatment denoted: oral pan-JAK inhibitor, 5-10 mg twice daily. RNA extraction and reverse transcription yielded cDNA as sequencing template. Measured with immunoSEQ multiplex PCR; TCRdb has only the in-frame clones, and not every one. The table includes 200,000 to 250,000 clones, more than 45% detected once. The CDR3 has 12 amino acids. The V end lost 6 bases, the J end lost 8 bases, and 13 bases lay between the germline ends. The V gene's germline CDR1 is MNHEY and CDR2 SVGAGI. This receptor was taken from a human donor with alopecia areata. The genes are TRBV6-5 and TRBJ1-1; tentatively, D is TRBD1 (6 bases). The sequencing used CD4+ T cells sorted from blood, collected at week 4, from a patient treated with tofacitinib. The CDR3 sequence is CASSIPTGEAFF. The CDR3 region has the DNA TGTGCCAGCAGCATTCCAACAGGGGAAGCTTTCTTT.